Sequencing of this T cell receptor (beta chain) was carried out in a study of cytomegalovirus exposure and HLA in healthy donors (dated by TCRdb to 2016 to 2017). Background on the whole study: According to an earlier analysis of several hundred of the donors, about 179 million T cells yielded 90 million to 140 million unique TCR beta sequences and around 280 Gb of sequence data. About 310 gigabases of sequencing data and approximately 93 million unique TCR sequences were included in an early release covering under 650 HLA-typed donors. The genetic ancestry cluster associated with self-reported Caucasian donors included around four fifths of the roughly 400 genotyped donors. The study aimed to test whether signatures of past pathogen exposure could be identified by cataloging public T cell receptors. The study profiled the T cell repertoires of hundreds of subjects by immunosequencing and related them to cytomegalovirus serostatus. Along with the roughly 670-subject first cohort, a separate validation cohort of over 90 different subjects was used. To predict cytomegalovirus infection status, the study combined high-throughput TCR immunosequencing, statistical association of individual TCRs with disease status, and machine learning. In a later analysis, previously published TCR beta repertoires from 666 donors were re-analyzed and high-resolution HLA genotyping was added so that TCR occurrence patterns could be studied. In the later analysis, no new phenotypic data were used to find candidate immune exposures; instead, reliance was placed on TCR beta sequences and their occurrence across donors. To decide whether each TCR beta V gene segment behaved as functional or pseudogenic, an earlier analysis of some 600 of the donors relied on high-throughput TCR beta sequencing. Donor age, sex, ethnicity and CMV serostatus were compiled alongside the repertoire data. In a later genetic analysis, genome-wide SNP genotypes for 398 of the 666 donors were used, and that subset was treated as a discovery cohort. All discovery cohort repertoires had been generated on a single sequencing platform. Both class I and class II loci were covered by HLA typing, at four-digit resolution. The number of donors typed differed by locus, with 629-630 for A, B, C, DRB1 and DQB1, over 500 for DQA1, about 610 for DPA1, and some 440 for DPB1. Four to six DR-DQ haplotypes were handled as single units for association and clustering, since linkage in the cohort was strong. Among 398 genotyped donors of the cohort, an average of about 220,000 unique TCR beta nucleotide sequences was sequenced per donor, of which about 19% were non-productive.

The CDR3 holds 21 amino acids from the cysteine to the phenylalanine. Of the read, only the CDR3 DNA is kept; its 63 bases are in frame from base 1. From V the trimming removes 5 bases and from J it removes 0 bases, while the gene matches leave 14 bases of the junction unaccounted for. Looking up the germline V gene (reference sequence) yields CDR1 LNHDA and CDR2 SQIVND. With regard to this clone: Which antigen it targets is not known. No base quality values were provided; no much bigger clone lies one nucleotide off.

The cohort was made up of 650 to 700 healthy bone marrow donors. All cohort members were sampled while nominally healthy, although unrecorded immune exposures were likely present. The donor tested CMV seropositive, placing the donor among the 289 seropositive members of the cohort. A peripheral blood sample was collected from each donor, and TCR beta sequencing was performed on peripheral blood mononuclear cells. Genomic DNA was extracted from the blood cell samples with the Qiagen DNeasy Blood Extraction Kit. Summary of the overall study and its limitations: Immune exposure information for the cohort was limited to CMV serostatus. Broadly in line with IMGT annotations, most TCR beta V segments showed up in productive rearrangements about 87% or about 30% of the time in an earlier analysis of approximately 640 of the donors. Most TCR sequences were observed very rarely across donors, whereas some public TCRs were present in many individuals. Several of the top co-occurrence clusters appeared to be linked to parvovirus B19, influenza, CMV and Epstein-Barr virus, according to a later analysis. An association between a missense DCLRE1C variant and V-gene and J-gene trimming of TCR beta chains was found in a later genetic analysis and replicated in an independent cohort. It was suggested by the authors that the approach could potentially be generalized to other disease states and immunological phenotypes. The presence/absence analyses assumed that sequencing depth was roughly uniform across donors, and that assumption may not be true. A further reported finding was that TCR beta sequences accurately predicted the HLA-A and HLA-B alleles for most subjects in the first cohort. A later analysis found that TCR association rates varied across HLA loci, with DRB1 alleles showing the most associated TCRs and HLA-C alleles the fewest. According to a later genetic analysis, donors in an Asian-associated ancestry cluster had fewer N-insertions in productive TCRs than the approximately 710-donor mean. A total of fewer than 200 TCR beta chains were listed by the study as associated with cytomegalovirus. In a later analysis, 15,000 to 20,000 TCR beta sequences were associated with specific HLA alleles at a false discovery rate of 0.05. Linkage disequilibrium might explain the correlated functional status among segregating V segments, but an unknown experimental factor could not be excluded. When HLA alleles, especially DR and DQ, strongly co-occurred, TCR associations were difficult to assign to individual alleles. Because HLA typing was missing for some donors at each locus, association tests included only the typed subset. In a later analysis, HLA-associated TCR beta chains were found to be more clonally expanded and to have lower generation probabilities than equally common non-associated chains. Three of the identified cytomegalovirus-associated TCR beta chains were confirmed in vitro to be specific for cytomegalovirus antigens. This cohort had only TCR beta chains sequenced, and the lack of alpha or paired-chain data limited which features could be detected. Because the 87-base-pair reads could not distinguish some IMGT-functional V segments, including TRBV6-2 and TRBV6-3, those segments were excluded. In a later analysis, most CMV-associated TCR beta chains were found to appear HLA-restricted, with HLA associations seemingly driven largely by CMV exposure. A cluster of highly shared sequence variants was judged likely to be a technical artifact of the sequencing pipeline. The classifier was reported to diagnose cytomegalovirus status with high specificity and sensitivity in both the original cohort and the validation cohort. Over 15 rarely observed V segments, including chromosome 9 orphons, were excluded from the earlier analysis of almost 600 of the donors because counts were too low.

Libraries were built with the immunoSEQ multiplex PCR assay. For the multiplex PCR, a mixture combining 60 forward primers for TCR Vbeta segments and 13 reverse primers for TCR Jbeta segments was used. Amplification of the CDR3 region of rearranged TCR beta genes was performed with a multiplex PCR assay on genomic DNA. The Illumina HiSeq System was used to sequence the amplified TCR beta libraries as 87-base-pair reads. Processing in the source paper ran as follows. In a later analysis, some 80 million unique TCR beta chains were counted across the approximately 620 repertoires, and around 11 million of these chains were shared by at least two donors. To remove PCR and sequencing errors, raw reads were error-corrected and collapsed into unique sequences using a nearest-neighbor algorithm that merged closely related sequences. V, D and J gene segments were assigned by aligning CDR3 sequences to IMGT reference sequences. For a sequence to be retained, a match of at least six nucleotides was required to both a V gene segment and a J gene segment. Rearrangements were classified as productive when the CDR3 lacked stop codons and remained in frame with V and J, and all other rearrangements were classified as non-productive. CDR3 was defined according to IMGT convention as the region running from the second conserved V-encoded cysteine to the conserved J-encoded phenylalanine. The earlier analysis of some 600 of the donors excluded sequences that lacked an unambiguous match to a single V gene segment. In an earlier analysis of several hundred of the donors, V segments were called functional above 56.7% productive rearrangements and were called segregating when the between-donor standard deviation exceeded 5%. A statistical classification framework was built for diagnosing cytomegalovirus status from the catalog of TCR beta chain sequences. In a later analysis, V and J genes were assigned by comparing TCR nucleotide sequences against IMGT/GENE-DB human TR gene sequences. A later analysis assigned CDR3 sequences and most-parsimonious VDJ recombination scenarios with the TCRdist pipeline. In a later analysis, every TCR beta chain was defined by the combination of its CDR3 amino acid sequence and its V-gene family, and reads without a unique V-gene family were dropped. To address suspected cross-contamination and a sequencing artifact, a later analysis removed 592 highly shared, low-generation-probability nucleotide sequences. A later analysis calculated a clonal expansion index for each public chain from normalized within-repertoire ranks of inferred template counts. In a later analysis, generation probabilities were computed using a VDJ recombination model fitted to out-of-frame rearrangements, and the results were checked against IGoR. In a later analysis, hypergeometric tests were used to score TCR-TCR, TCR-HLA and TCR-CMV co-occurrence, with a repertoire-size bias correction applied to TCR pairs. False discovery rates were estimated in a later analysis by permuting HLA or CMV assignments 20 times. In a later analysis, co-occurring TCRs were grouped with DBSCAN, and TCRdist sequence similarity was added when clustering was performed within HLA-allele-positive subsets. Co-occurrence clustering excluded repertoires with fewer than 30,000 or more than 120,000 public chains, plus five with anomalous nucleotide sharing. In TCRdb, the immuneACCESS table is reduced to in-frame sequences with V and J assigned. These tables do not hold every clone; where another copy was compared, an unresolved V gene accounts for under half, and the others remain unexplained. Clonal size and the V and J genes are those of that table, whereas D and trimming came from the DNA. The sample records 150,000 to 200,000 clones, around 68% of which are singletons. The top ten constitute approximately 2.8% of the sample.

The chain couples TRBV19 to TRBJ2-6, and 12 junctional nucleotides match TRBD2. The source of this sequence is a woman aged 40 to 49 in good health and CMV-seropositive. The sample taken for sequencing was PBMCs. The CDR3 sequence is CASSPSSGRAWVASGANVLTF. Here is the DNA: TGTGCCAGTAGTCCTTCTAGCGGGAGGGCCTGGGTAGCCTCTGGGGCCAACGTCCTGACTTTC.